This paragraph reports one TCR beta chain. MiXCR was run by TCRdb on the 5' RACE reads, yielding one entry per CDR3 protein. Among fewer than 600,000 distinct CDR3 sequences listed, roughly 20% were seen once. The data stem from a study of T-cell memory formation after mild COVID-19. Study as a whole: Clusters were largely donor specific.

Germline CDR1 reads MGHDK; CDR2 reads SYGVNS. Deletions cut 6 bases from V and 7 bases from J, with 12 bases between. The CDR3 consists of 13 residues. The sample comprised PBMCs or a T cell subset sorted from them (not recorded which). This TCR was recovered from an adult woman who had mild COVID-19 (a few samples of this study predate the infection). Cell type and time point are not known. V usage is TRBV25-1 and J usage is TRBJ2-2; TRBD1 or TRBD2 may be the D gene (5 bases each). CDR3 sequence (DNA): TGTGCCAGCAGCCCGTCTGGGGGCGGGGAGCTGTTTTTT. This gives the protein CASSPSGGGELFF. The whole variable domain, remainder taken from reference TRBV25-1 and TRBJ2-2, is EADIYQTPRYLVIGTGKKITLECSQTMGHDKMYWYQQDPGMELHLIHYSYGVNSTEKGDLSSESTVSRIRTEHFPLTLESARPSHTSQYLCASSPSGGGELFFGEGSRLTVL.